The rows below give T cell receptor beta chains drawn from one sample of a study of OX40 agonist ivuxolimab in advanced cancers. The repertoire was sequenced with immunoSEQ multiplex PCR; TCRdb's copy has only in-frame clones and lacks some. This table holds roughly 58,000 clones, about nine tenths found once. The source material was CD4+ or CD8+ T cells sorted from blood, sampled in a trial of the OX40 agonist ivuxolimab. The receptor source for this set is an adult with an advanced solid tumor such as melanoma, head and neck, liver or kidney cancer. Each CDR3 is given without its conserved first and last residue.

V	J	CDR3
TRBV5-6	TRBJ2-4	ASSLRTTQAKNIQY
TRBV5-1	TRBJ2-3	ASSLDPGTDTQY
TRBV11-3	TRBJ2-5	ASSLADQETQY
TRBV18	TRBJ2-3	ASSPSLGSADTQY
TRBV7-9	TRBJ2-1	ASNDATSYNEQF
TRBV5-4	TRBJ2-7	ASSLVGGPIHEQY
TRBV5-1	TRBJ2-7	ASSSLAGVSYEQY
TRBV19	TRBJ1-5	ASSSDRADQPQH
TRBV28	TRBJ2-1	ASSFQLGQF
TRBV9	TRBJ1-4	ASSVGPSTNEKLF
TRBV4-3	TRBJ2-7	ASSQDLSSGAYEQY
TRBV5-5	TRBJ1-1	ASSPRVGVGTEAF
TRBV28	TRBJ1-5	ASSLWGGRQPQH
TRBV27	TRBJ2-2	ASSSGPGQVNTGELF
TRBV6-1	TRBJ2-3	ASVEGIEADTQY
TRBV4-2	TRBJ2-5	ASSQEVRAGGRETQY
TRBV28	TRBJ2-1	ASSLVTPSEQF
TRBV19	TRBJ1-2	ASSVGTTGVHGYT
TRBV7-9	TRBJ1-2	ASSLGKNARYYGYT
TRBV6-6	TRBJ1-5	ASSPSPNQPQH
TRBV11-2	TRBJ2-3	ASNSGTGLTDTQY
TRBV7-8	TRBJ2-6	ASRYGARGANVLT
TRBV6-6	TRBJ2-3	ASSSQREWADTQY
TRBV5-1	TRBJ2-5	ASSLAGGREETQY
TRBV5-1	TRBJ2-7	ASSLASGYEQY
TRBV6-6	TRBJ1-2	ASSKGVNYGYT
TRBV5-6	TRBJ1-3	ASSLVGTGLYRNTIY
TRBV7-6	TRBJ2-1	ASSLAVGALNEQF
TRBV7-2	TRBJ1-1	ASSWQGARGTEAF
TRBV6-1	TRBJ2-6	ASSENTPTGFLAGANVLT
TRBV19	TRBJ2-5	ASSIPRGGRETQY
TRBV18	TRBJ2-2	ASSPAGSGTGELF
TRBV7-8	TRBJ2-7	ASSLGTGHYEQY
TRBV9	TRBJ2-3	ASSVGTSGLPSTDTQY